What follows describes a single T cell receptor (beta chain). Each sample had at least 6.5 million PBMCs isolated. The authors ran a second PCR of about 7 to 11 cycles using a sample-barcoded 5' primer and a J-beta primer mix. TCRdb reprocessed the 5' RACE reads via MiXCR and lists one record per CDR3 protein. Seen here are 650,000 to 950,000 distinct CDR3 sequences, about 42% observed once, and the top ten hold roughly 19%. The CDR3 runs to 14 residues. The germline gives CDR1 MNHEY, CDR2 SVGEGT. Trimming pared 0 bases from V and 6 bases from J, leaving 12 bases between. The data are from a study of blood T cells in healthy people across ages.

The chain is built from TRBV6-2 or TRBV6-3 and TRBJ2-7; no reliable D call. The sequencing input was blood. The sequence derives from a man in his 60s in good health. The CDR3 coding sequence is TGTGCCAGCAGTTACTCGATCGGACCATGCGAGCAGTACTTC. Residues: CASSYSIGPCEQYF.